Shown below are 10 T cell receptor beta chains from a single sample sequenced in a study of beta chain features in type 1 diabetes. Antigens for these TCRs are unknown. Findings and caveats of the study: All four CD4+ subsets from Type 1 diabetes patients carried moderately but significantly shorter TCRB CDR3s.

Expressed TCRB transcripts were sequenced after all isolated RNA was converted to cDNA. Sequenced by immunoSEQ multiplex PCR; TCRdb stores in-frame clones only, minus some. This sample has about 160,000 clones, with over 6% found just once. Sequences were obtained from central memory CD4+ T cells from blood. These receptors were obtained from a man younger than 30 with type 1 diabetes.

The chain combines TRBV5-1 with TRBJ2-3, with 8 bases identical to TRBD1. The length of the CDR3 is 15 residues. J was trimmed by 4 bases and V by 3 bases; bases with no gene match: 7. Germline CDR1 and CDR2: SGHRS and YFSETQ. CDR3 bases: TGCGCCAGCAGCTACACCACACAGGGGGCAGATACGCAGTATTTT. It yields the protein CASSYTTQGADTQYF.

This clone was picked up one time. The V gene is TRBV5-1, the J gene TRBJ1-1; no firm D call. Germline assignment: CDR1 SGHRS and CDR2 YFSETQ. Trimming left V 6 bases short and J 4 bases short, with 10 bases between. This CDR3 has 12 residues. The CDR3 region has the DNA TGCGCCAGCAAAAAAGAGGGCACTGAAGCTTTCTTT. Translation: CASKKEGTEAFF.

This clone has a handful of counts. Here the CDR3 DNA reads TGTGCCAGCAGTTATGCGTTTAACACTGAAGCTTTCTTT. Protein: CASSYAFNTEAFF. The chain employs TRBV27 and TRBJ1-1; D is uncertain. The CDR3 contains 13 residues. Trimming pared 4 bases from V and 2 bases from J, leaving 8 bases between. Looked up from germline, CDR1 is MNHEY and CDR2 is SMNVEV (reference sequence).

Here the CDR3 DNA reads TGTGCCAGTAACGACATGGCCGGGGGGGCAGGAATGAACACTGAAGCTTTCTTT. Translation gives CASNDMAGGAGMNTEAFF. The chain uses TRBV19 and TRBJ1-1; D possibly corresponds to TRBD1 (6 bases). The germline V gene encodes CDR1 LNHDA and CDR2 SQIVND (reference sequence). Trimming removed 7 bases from V and 0 bases from J, with 24 bases in between. The CDR3 contains 18 residues.

The chain links TRBV28 to TRBJ1-2; D gene unclear. V was clipped by 6 bases and J by 1 base, with 9 bases between them. The CDR3 has 13 residues. Looked up from germline, CDR1 is MDHEN and CDR2 is SYDVKM. CDR3 loop: CASSKTVNYGYTF. DNA of the CDR3: TGTGCCAGCAGCAAAACAGTTAACTATGGCTACACCTTC.

The J gene is TRBJ2-7, the V gene TRBV6-6, with 8 bases fitting TRBD2. This CDR3 has 13 amino acids. With V trimmed by 6 bases and J by 7 bases, 8 bases remained unmatched. Germline V lookup: CDR1 MNHNY, CDR2 SVGAGI (reference sequence). CDR3 protein: CASRRAGAEEQYF. The DNA of the CDR3 is TGTGCCAGCAGGCGAGCGGGGGCGGAGGAGCAGTACTTC.

There are a few counts of this clone. Different DNA sequences within this sample yield the same CDR3. The J gene is TRBJ1-2, the V gene TRBV11-2, with D perhaps matching TRBD1 (6 bases). V was cut by 1 base and J by 4 bases, with 10 bases left in between. CDR1 and CDR2 from the germline V gene are SGHAT and FQNNGV. The CDR3 covers 14 residues. CDR3 sequence: CASSLVETGYGYTF. The CDR3 DNA reads as TGTGCCAGCAGCTTAGTTGAGACAGGCTATGGCTACACCTTC.

The genes are TRBV28 and TRBJ1-4, with D possibly being TRBD1 (5 bases). V dropped 6 bases and J dropped 7 bases, with 12 bases sitting between them. The CDR3 spans 13 residues. The germline CDR1 and CDR2 sequences are MDHEN and SYDVKM. CDR3 residues: CASSQRGLEKLFF. CDR3 nucleotide sequence: TGTGCCAGCAGCCAAAGGGGTCTTGAAAAACTGTTTTTT.

The CDR3 region is CASSLGGQGSLETQYF. In nucleotides, the CDR3 is TGTGCCAGCTCGTTGGGGGGACAGGGAAGCCTAGAGACCCAGTACTTC. The chain is built from TRBV25-1 and TRBJ2-5; 9 bases fit TRBD1. Per germline, CDR1 MGHDK and CDR2 SYGVNS. V lost 8 bases and J lost 4; bases outside the gene matches: 14. The CDR3 sequence is 16 residues long.

This clone was counted a few times. This chain links TRBV18 with TRBJ2-7; a possible D gene is TRBD2 (6 bases). This CDR3 comprises 16 residues. CDR1 is KGHSH, CDR2 LQKENI, per germline. With 0 bases removed from V and 5 bases from J, the gap between germline ends came to 17 bases. CDR3 in DNA: TGTGCCAGCTCACCACCGCCCAAAGGAGGGATCCACGAGCAGTACTTC. This encodes CASSPPPKGGIHEQYF.